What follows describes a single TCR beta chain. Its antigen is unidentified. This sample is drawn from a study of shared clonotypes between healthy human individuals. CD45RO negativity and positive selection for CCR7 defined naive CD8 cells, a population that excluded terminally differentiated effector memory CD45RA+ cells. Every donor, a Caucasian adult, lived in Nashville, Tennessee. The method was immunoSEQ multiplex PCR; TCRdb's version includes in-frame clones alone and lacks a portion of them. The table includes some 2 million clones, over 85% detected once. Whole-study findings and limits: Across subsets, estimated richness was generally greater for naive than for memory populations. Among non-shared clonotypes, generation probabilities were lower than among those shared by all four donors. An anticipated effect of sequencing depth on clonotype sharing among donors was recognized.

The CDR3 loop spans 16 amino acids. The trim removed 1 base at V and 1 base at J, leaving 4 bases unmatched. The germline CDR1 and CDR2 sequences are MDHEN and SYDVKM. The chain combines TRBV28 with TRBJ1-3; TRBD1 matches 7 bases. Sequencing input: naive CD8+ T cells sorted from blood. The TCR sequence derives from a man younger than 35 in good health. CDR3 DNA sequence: TGTGCCAGCAGTTTATATCAGGGGGAGTCTGGAAACACCATATATTTT. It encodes CASSLYQGESGNTIYF. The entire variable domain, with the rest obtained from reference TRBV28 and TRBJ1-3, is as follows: DVKVTQSSRYLVKRTGEKVFLECVQDMDHENMFWYRQDPGLGLRLIYFSYDVKMKEKGDIPEGYSVSREKKERFSLILESASTNQTSMYLCASSLYQGESGNTIYFGEGSWLTVV.